This T cell receptor (beta chain) was obtained from a study of blood T cells in healthy people across ages. Study information: With template switching, about one barcoded beta molecule was captured per two T cells.

Turning to this clonotype: What it recognizes is unknown.

A second 7 to 11 cycle PCR used barcoded and J-beta primers. TCRdb recomputed calls from the 5' RACE reads with MiXCR, one row per CDR3 protein. The table shows roughly 680,000 distinct CDR3 sequences, with roughly half occurring only once. Regarding the study as a whole: TCR beta diversity per million T cells fell roughly linearly with age.

The CDR3 loop spans 16 amino acids. CDR1 is SGHAT and CDR2 is FQNNGV in the germline V gene. With 5 bases removed from V and 7 bases from J, the gap between germline ends came to 21 bases. This chain links TRBV11-2 with TRBJ2-1; D uncertain. Sequences were obtained from blood. The sequence was collected from a woman aged 80 or over in good health. The CDR3 loop is CASSEVYGTNRNEQFF. The CDR3 DNA reads as TGTGCCAGCAGCGAAGTTTACGGAACTAACCGGAATGAGCAGTTCTTC.